Shown below are 17 T cell receptor beta chains from a single sample sequenced in a study of cytomegalovirus exposure and HLA in healthy donors. Researchers ran the PCR with 60 Vbeta and 13 Jbeta primers. Profiling relied on immunoSEQ multiplex PCR, and the TCRdb table lists in-frame clones only, not all of them. The sample spans roughly 50,000 clones; the ten largest clones claim approximately 2.4%. Sequencing input: PBMCs. The receptors were gathered from a female donor in good health and CMV-seronegative.

Here the CDR3 reads CASSQTGNYGYTF. DNA for the CDR3: TGTGCCAGCAGCCAAACAGGGAACTATGGCTACACCTTC. The chain joins TRBV5-4 to TRBJ1-2; TRBD1 is a possible D gene (6 bases). V lost 4 bases and J 2 bases, leaving 9 bases between the germline ends. Germline CDR1 SGHNT, CDR2 YYREEE (reference sequence). The CDR3 totals 13 residues.

J is TRBJ1-1 and V is TRBV19, with 7 positions matching TRBD1. CDR3 size: 15 residues. J was trimmed by 1 base and V by 3 bases; bases with no gene match: 5. In germline, CDR1 is LNHDA, CDR2 SQIVND (reference sequence). The CDR3 protein is CASSIGGQQNTEAFF. The CDR3 region has the DNA TGTGCCAGTAGTATTGGGGGACAGCAGAACACTGAAGCTTTCTTT.

This chain uses TRBV4-1 with TRBJ2-5; the D is unclear. The better agreement between TRBJ2-7 and the DNA end casts doubt on the J call. The CDR3 has 14 amino acids. CDR1 and CDR2 from the germline V gene are MGHRA and YSYEKL. The CDR3 DNA is TGCGCCAGCAGCCAAGTGGGCAGAACCTACGAGCAGTACTTC. Its translation: CASSQVGRTYEQYF.

The V gene is TRBV11-3, the J gene TRBJ2-7; 8 bases agree with TRBD1. V was pared by 5 bases and J by 0 bases, with 6 bases of the junction left unmatched. Germline CDR1 SGHNT, CDR2 YENEEA. CDR3 length equals 15 residues. The chain's CDR3 is CASSPGTGDSYEQYF. In DNA form, the CDR3 reads TGTGCCAGCAGCCCCGGGACAGGAGACTCCTACGAGCAGTACTTC.

The V and J genes are TRBV14 and TRBJ1-1, with 7 bases fitting TRBD1. Germline CDR1 SGHDN, CDR2 FVKESK. Trimming removed 4 bases from V and 11 bases from J; junction bases left unmatched: 7. The CDR3 consists of 12 residues. In DNA form, the CDR3 reads TGTGCCAGCAGCCCAGACAGGGTCGTCGCTTTCTTT. Protein: CASSPDRVVAFF.

This sequence joins TRBV28 and TRBJ2-2; D is possibly TRBD2 (6 bases). The V end lost 5 bases, the J end lost 6 bases, and 19 bases lay between the germline ends. Per the germline V gene, CDR1 is MDHEN and CDR2 is SYDVKM. CDR3 length equals 16 residues. For the CDR3, the DNA is TGTGCCAGCAGTGACCCCGCAGGGAGGTCGCCCGGGGAGCTGTTTTTT. It encodes CASSDPAGRSPGELFF.

The chain combines TRBV30 with TRBJ2-7, with 14 positions matching TRBD2. The germline gives CDR1 GTSNPN, CDR2 SVGIG (reference sequence). With 4 bases clipped from V and 2 bases from J, the junction kept 10 bases outside the gene matches. This CDR3 spans 17 amino acids. In DNA form, the CDR3 reads TGTGCCTGGACTGGGGGGACTAGCGGGGGCCCCACCTACGAGCAGTACTTC. Translation gives CAWTGGTSGGPTYEQYF.

The V and J genes are TRBV6-1 and TRBJ1-5, with a tentative D call TRBD1 (6 bases). Germline V lookup: CDR1 MNHNS, CDR2 SASEGT. The CDR3 loop spans 15 amino acids. Between the trimmed V and J ends, which lost 2 bases and 3 bases, there was a span of 11 bases. The CDR3 nucleotides read TGTGCCAGCAGTGAACAGGGGCGGGCCAATCAGCCCCAGCATTTT. Its translation is CASSEQGRANQPQHF.

The chain combines TRBV5-1 with TRBJ2-1; 14 positions match TRBD2. Germline V gene sequence: CDR1 SGHRS, CDR2 YFSETQ. CDR3 length equals 17 residues. Losses at the gene ends were 2 bases for V and 6 bases for J; bases not matched to a gene: 7. CDR3 DNA: TGCGCCAGCAGCTTCGGGACTAGCGGGAGAGGTGGCAATGAGCAGTTCTTC. Residues: CASSFGTSGRGGNEQFF.

The J gene is TRBJ1-5, the V gene TRBV15; 8 bases line up with TRBD1. The CDR3 is 15 amino acids. The V gene end was trimmed by 2 bases and the J gene end by 2 bases; junction bases not matched to a gene: 2. Germline V gene lookup returns CDR1 LNHNV and CDR2 YYDKDF (reference sequence). The CDR3 DNA reads as TGTGCCACCAGCAGACAGGGGGCAGGCAATCAGCCCCAGCATTTT. Translation gives CATSRQGAGNQPQHF.

The V and J genes are TRBV7-9 and TRBJ2-1, with 7 bases aligning to TRBD2. The germline V gene encodes CDR1 SEHNR and CDR2 FQNEAQ (reference sequence). V lost 4 bases to trimming and J lost 9 bases; unmatched junction nucleotides: 3. There are 12 residues in the CDR3. For the CDR3, the DNA is TGTGCCAGCAGCTCGTTAGCGGGTGAGCAGTTCTTC. Translated, it gives CASSSLAGEQFF.

The rearrangement joins TRBV5-4 to TRBJ2-3, with 8 bases lining up with TRBD1. The CDR3 has 13 residues. Germline V gives CDR1 SGHNT, CDR2 YYREEE (reference sequence). The V gene end was trimmed by 3 bases and the J gene end by 8 bases; junction bases not matched to a gene: 5. The CDR3 sequence: CASSSQGAVTQYF. The CDR3 DNA reads TGTGCCAGCAGCTCCCAGGGGGCTGTTACGCAGTATTTT.

This chain connects TRBV2 to TRBJ1-2; 7 nucleotides match TRBD1. V was pared by 3 bases and J by 12 bases, with 10 bases of the junction left unmatched. The V gene's germline CDR1 is SNHLY and CDR2 FYNNEI. The CDR3 has 13 residues. Written as DNA, the CDR3 is TGTGCCAGCAGTGAGACCCCGACAGGGCTTGACACCTTC. This gives the protein CASSETPTGLDTF.

J is TRBJ2-7 and V is TRBV5-4; 7 nucleotides line up with TRBD2. The trim removed 0 bases at V and 1 base at J, leaving 7 bases unmatched. Germline V gene data show CDR1 as SGHNT and CDR2 as YYREEE (reference sequence). The CDR3 covers 16 residues. For the CDR3, the DNA is TGTGCCAGCAGCTTGGATGGCGGGAGAGCTTCCTACGAGCAGTACTTC. Translated, it gives CASSLDGGRASYEQYF.

The V gene is TRBV9, the J gene TRBJ2-5; tentative D call: TRBD2 (7 bases). CDR3 size: 16 residues. Trimming stripped 0 bases from V and 5 bases from J, with 17 bases between. Germline assignment: CDR1 SGDLS and CDR2 YYNGEE. CDR3 DNA: TGTGCCAGCAGCGTAGCAGGGCCCGGGGGGCGGGAGACCCAGTACTTC. This sequence encodes CASSVAGPGGRETQYF. Complete variable domain (other parts from reference TRBV9 and TRBJ2-5): DSGVTQTPKHLITATGQRVTLRCSPRSGDLSVYWYQQSLDQGLQFLIQYYNGEERAKGNILERFSAQQFPDLHSELNLSSLELGDSALYFCASSVAGPGGRETQYFGPGTRLLVL.

The chain combines TRBV2 with TRBJ1-5; 7 nucleotides match TRBD1. The germline gives CDR1 SNHLY, CDR2 FYNNEI. The junction had 8 bases not matched to a gene; V was cut back by 3 bases and J by 6 bases. This CDR3 comprises 15 residues. The CDR3 DNA reads as TGTGCCAGCAGTGATTATCAGGGGGAAAGTCAGCCCCAGCATTTT. As protein: CASSDYQGESQPQHF.

The genes are TRBV9 and TRBJ2-7; no firm D call. CDR1 is SGDLS, CDR2 YYNGEE, per germline. Trimming removed 4 bases at V and 2 bases at J, with 13 bases between. This CDR3 spans 14 amino acids. CDR3 sequence: CASSPQDTAYEQYF. In DNA form, the CDR3 reads TGTGCCAGCAGCCCGCAGGATACCGCCTACGAGCAGTACTTC.